A selection of T cell receptor beta chains follows, all from one sample in a study of technical replicates of blood from several donors. Only in-frame clones appear in the TCRdb table, and some are missing; sequencing was by immunoSEQ multiplex PCR. This sample has around 70,000 clones, with about 95% found just once. The sample consisted of T cells isolated from PBMCs. The receptors come from a human donor in good health. Both conserved end residues are part of each CDR3. The D gene is left open where the match is weak. Size is omitted from some rows. Given values are once, few, many or a class for expanded clones.

.	TRBV18	TRBJ2-7	.	CASSPPPRQQPSYEQYF	TGTGCCAGCTCACCACCTCCGAGACAGCAACCTTCCTACGAGCAGTACTTC
TRBD2	TRBV18	TRBJ2-7	.	CASSLTSYSGSSYEQYF	TGTGCCAGCTCACTCACCTCATATAGCGGGAGCTCCTACGAGCAGTACTTC
TRBD1	TRBV6-4	TRBJ1-2	.	CASSDGGNRGDGYTF	TGTGCCAGCAGTGACGGAGGAAACAGGGGTGATGGCTACACCTTC
TRBD2	TRBV30	TRBJ2-1	.	CNPDWTSGSRRRDEQFF	TGCAACCCGGATTGGACTAGCGGGAGTAGAAGGAGGGATGAGCAGTTCTTC
.	TRBV5-1	TRBJ2-1	.	CASSLSHEQFF	TGCGCCAGCAGCTTGAGCCATGAGCAGTTCTTC
.	TRBV6-6	TRBJ2-3	.	CASSYARGVRTDTQYF	TGTGCCAGCAGTTACGCCCGGGGAGTCCGCACAGATACGCAGTATTTT
TRBD1	TRBV28	TRBJ2-3	.	CASSSRLIGTGSTDTQYF	TGTGCCAGCAGTTCCCGCTTGATCGGGACAGGGAGCACAGATACGCAGTATTTT
TRBD2	TRBV6-6	TRBJ2-7	.	CATTGGVGISSYEQYF	TGTGCTACTACGGGAGGGGTTGGGATAAGCTCCTACGAGCAGTACTTC
TRBD1	TRBV28	TRBJ2-4	.	CASSLLRDREDIQYF	TGTGCCAGCAGTTTACTCCGGGACAGGGAGGACATTCAGTACTTC
.	TRBV6-6	TRBJ1-1	.	CASSYSPDSINTEAFF	TGTGCCAGCAGTTACTCCCCTGACAGCATCAACACTGAAGCTTTCTTT
.	TRBV6-1	TRBJ2-5	.	CASSENIETQYF	TGTGCCAGCAGTGAGAACATAGAGACCCAGTACTTC
.	TRBV27	TRBJ2-5	.	CASSYGLGTGQETQYF	TGTGCCAGCAGCTATGGCCTGGGCACGGGACAAGAGACCCAGTACTTC
TRBD1	TRBV18	TRBJ1-2	.	CASSDRGPGYTF	TGTGCCAGCTCTGACAGGGGGCCTGGCTACACCTTC
TRBD2	TRBV10-1	TRBJ2-1	.	CASSDATSGIRGEQFF	TGCGCCAGCAGTGACGCGACTAGCGGGATCAGGGGTGAGCAGTTCTTC
TRBD2	TRBV2	TRBJ2-1	.	CASGTSGNEQFF	TGTGCCAGTGGGACTAGCGGTAATGAGCAGTTCTTC
.	TRBV6-1	TRBJ2-1	.	CASSDIQTYNEQFF	TGTGCCAGCAGTGACATACAGACCTACAATGAGCAGTTCTTC
.	TRBV29-1	TRBJ2-3	.	CSAGQRLSTDTQYF	TGCAGCGCTGGACAGCGGCTCAGCACAGATACGCAGTATTTT
.	TRBV7-2	TRBJ2-6	once	CARITGGANVLTF	TGTGCCAGAATAACAGGAGGGGCCAACGTCCTGACTTTC
TRBD1	TRBV5-1	TRBJ2-7	.	CASSFDRDRVSDEQYF	TGCGCCAGCAGCTTCGACCGGGACAGGGTATCGGACGAGCAGTACTTC
TRBD1	TRBV30	TRBJ1-6	.	CAWSVGQGRSPLHF	TGTGCCTGGTCTGTGGGACAGGGGCGATCACCCCTCCACTTT
.	TRBV5-4	TRBJ1-3	.	CASSPGTGTGNTIYF	TGTGCCAGCAGCCCTGGCACGGGAACTGGAAACACCATATATTTT
.	TRBV28	TRBJ2-7	once	CASSPGWGPFLEQYF	TGTGCCAGCAGCCCCGGATGGGGGCCTTTTCTCGAGCAGTACTTC
TRBD1	TRBV5-1	TRBJ1-4	.	CASGPDRGLGKLFF	TGCGCCAGCGGTCCAGACAGGGGTCTCGGAAAACTGTTTTTT
.	TRBV28	TRBJ2-7	.	CASSPPEVSYEQYF	TGTGCCAGCAGTCCCCCGGAGGTCTCCTACGAGCAGTACTTC
.	TRBV15	TRBJ1-5	.	CATSRGGTVGQPQHF	TGTGCCACCAGCAGAGGGGGGACTGTTGGTCAGCCCCAGCATTTT
.	TRBV7-9	TRBJ1-1	.	CASSSPQEGAEAFF	TGTGCCAGCAGCAGTCCCCAAGAGGGCGCTGAAGCTTTCTTT
TRBD2	TRBV6-4	TRBJ2-1	.	CASSDLAGGPYNEQFF	TGTGCCAGCAGTGACTTAGCGGGAGGCCCATACAATGAGCAGTTCTTC